These T cell receptor beta chains were read from a single sample in a study of siplizumab effects on memory and regulatory T cells. Assay used: immunoSEQ multiplex PCR; TCRdb lists only in-frame clones, some missing. The sample carries 11,000 to 15,000 clones, approximately 49% recorded once. For these TCRs, the target antigens are not known. The sequenced material came from CFSE-low (dividing) CD4+ T cells sorted from an allogeneic mixed lymphocyte reaction. These receptors were obtained from a human donor in good health; the cells came from an allogeneic mixed lymphocyte reaction. Each CDR3 is given with its conserved first and last residue. Fields, in order: clone size, D gene, J gene, V gene, CDR3 protein, CDR3 DNA. D genes are given only for firm matches. A clone size is listed for some rows: how often the clone was seen (once, few, many), or a class if it is expanded.

. | . | TRBJ1-6 | TRBV9 | CASSVEGSPLHF | TGTGCCAGCAGCGTAGAGGGTTCACCCCTCCACTTT
. | . | TRBJ1-2 | TRBV19 | CASSIGSGNYGYTF | TGTGCCAGTAGCATCGGGTCAGGGAACTATGGCTACACCTTC
few | . | TRBJ1-4 | TRBV19 | CASSPYPGFSTNEKLFF | TGTGCCAGTAGCCCTTACCCGGGATTTTCAACTAATGAAAAACTGTTTTTT
. | TRBD1 | TRBJ2-3 | TRBV28 | CVCTGGTGVPDTQYF | TGTGTATGTACGGGCGGGACAGGGGTTCCAGATACGCAGTATTTT
. | . | TRBJ2-7 | TRBV6-5 | CASSRGVSYEQYF | TGTGCCAGCAGCCGAGGGGTCTCCTACGAGCAGTACTTC
. | TRBD2 | TRBJ2-5 | TRBV7-2 | CASVRVAGHQETQYF | TGTGCCAGCGTCCGAGTAGCGGGACATCAAGAGACCCAGTACTTC
. | . | TRBJ2-1 | TRBV7-2 | CASIETVSSYNEQFF | TGTGCCAGCATCGAAACGGTGTCTTCCTACAATGAGCAGTTCTTC
. | . | TRBJ1-5 | TRBV4-1 | CASSQDPRQEGGGPQHF | TGCGCCAGCAGCCAAGACCCCAGACAGGAGGGGGGGGGACCCCAGCATTTT
few | . | TRBJ1-1 | TRBV6-5 | CASSYSPARGATEAFF | TGTGCCAGCAGTTACTCTCCAGCCAGGGGTGCCACTGAAGCTTTCTTT
few | . | TRBJ2-1 | TRBV5-1 | CASSYGAYNEQFF | TGCGCCAGCAGCTACGGGGCCTACAATGAGCAGTTCTTC
. | . | TRBJ1-1 | TRBV18 | CASSPFTRTEAFF | TGTGCCAGCTCACCCTTCACGAGGACTGAAGCTTTCTTT
. | TRBD1 | TRBJ1-2 | TRBV6-5 | CASVPLPGQGYGYTF | TGTGCCAGCGTGCCTCTCCCGGGACAGGGGTATGGCTACACCTTC